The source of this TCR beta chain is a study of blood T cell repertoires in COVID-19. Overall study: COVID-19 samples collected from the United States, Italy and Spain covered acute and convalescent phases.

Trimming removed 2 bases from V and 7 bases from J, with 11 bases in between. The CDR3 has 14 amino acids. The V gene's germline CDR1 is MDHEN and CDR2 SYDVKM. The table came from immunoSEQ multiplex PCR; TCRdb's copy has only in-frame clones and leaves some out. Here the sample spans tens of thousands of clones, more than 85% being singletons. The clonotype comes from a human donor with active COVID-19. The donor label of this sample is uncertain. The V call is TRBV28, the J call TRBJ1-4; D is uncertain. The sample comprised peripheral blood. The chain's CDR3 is CASSLPRRGEKLFF. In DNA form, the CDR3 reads TGTGCCAGCAGTTTACCCCGTCGGGGTGAAAAACTGTTTTTT.